This T cell receptor (beta chain) came from a study of preoperative IRX-2 immunotherapy in early breast cancer. The assay was immunoSEQ multiplex PCR, and TCRdb's table has in-frame clones only and misses some. The table records roughly 25,000 clones, approximately 96% of them present only once. Treatment given: preoperative locoregional IRX-2 cytokine immunotherapy. This phase Ib study tested locoregional IRX-2 cytokine immunotherapy given before surgery. The CDR3 runs to 14 residues. Trimming removed 3 bases at V and 6 bases at J, with 14 bases between. CDR1 and CDR2 (germline): SGHNT, YYREEE (reference sequence).

The sequence derives from a human donor with breast cancer. The chain carries TRBV5-4 and TRBJ2-3, with a possible D match to TRBD2 (5 bases). Sequenced material: tumor tissue, taken after IRX-2 immunotherapy. The CDR3 reads CASSSDSFSDTQYF. CDR3 nucleotide sequence: TGTGCCAGCAGCTCGGACTCATTTTCCGATACGCAGTATTTT. Complete variable domain (other parts from reference TRBV5-4 and TRBJ2-3): ETGVTQSPTHLIKTRGQQVTLRCSSQSGHNTVSWYQQALGQGPQFIFQYYREEENGRGNFPPRFSGLQFPNYSSELNVNALELDDSALYLCASSSDSFSDTQYFGPGTRLTVL.